One sample yielded the 32 T cell receptor beta chains listed below, sequenced in a study of OX40 agonist ivuxolimab in advanced cancers. Here immunoSEQ multiplex PCR was the method, and the copy in TCRdb shows in-frame clones only, minus some. This sample has about 21,000 clones, with 80% to 90% found just once. The input for sequencing was CD4+ or CD8+ T cells sorted from blood, taken in a trial of the OX40 agonist ivuxolimab. The receptors here all came from an adult with an advanced solid tumor such as melanoma, head and neck, liver or kidney cancer.

CDR3 sequence (DNA): TGTGCCAGCAGCCCGCAGGGGCGGGGCGGGGAGCTGTTTTTT. Amino acid sequence: CASSPQGRGGELFF. J is TRBJ2-2 and V is TRBV14; D may be TRBD1 or TRBD2 (6 bases each). Trimming pared 4 bases from V and 7 bases from J, leaving 13 bases between. This CDR3 comprises 14 residues. The germline CDR1 and CDR2 sequences are SGHDN and FVKESK.

J is TRBJ2-1 and V is TRBV14; D not resolved. The ends were cut back, 4 bases at V and 5 bases at J, with 9 bases in the middle. CDR1 is SGHDN, CDR2 FVKESK, per germline. The CDR3 has 13 residues. CDR3 in amino acids: CASSPLGHNEQFF. The CDR3 nucleotides are TGTGCCAGCAGCCCCCTGGGCCACAATGAGCAGTTCTTC.

The chain joins TRBV9 to TRBJ2-2, with 12 positions matching TRBD2. CDR3 size: 18 residues. V gave up 1 base and J gave up 5 bases; unmatched junction bases: 9. The germline gives CDR1 SGDLS, CDR2 YYNGEE. The CDR3 nucleotides are TGTGCCAGCAGCGTATCGACTAGCGGGGGAGCAGGGACCGGGGAGCTGTTTTTT. This encodes CASSVSTSGGAGTGELFF. The whole variable domain, filled in from reference TRBV9 and TRBJ2-2, reads DSGVTQTPKHLITATGQRVTLRCSPRSGDLSVYWYQQSLDQGLQFLIQYYNGEERAKGNILERFSAQQFPDLHSELNLSSLELGDSALYFCASSVSTSGGAGTGELFFGEGSRLTVL.

This chain joins TRBV6-5 and TRBJ2-1; a weak D match, TRBD2 (5 bases). There are 14 residues in the CDR3. Trimming pared 6 bases from V and 0 bases from J, leaving 9 bases between. CDR1 and CDR2 (germline): MNHEY, SVGAGI. The CDR3 loop reads CASSPGSSYNEQFF. The CDR3 region has the DNA TGTGCCAGCAGCCCGGGGAGCTCCTACAATGAGCAGTTCTTC.

This chain uses TRBV4-1 with TRBJ2-2; no firm D call. V shed 1 base and J shed 6 bases, with 12 bases lying between them. Germline V gene sequence: CDR1 MGHRA, CDR2 YSYEKL. The CDR3 is made up of 15 amino acids. In DNA, the CDR3 is TGCGCCAGCAGCCAAGTTATCGGTTTTTCCGGGGAGCTGTTTTTT. It is translated as CASSQVIGFSGELFF.

The chain is built from TRBV12-2 and TRBJ1-2. TRBV12-2 corresponds to a pseudogene. This CDR3 is 16 amino acids long. DNA of the CDR3: TGTGCAAGTCGCTTAGCCTTTACTTGGTTTACCTATGGCTACACCTTC. Residues: CASRLAFTWFTYGYTF.

This chain uses TRBV2 with TRBJ1-6; no definite D call. Germline CDR1 SNHLY, CDR2 FYNNEI. CDR3 size: 14 residues. V was clipped by 7 bases and J by 12 bases, with 19 bases between them. The CDR3 region is CASTPAEVLEPLHF. The CDR3 DNA reads as TGTGCCAGCACCCCTGCGGAGGTTCTTGAACCCCTCCACTTT.

V gene TRBV7-9 combines with J gene TRBJ1-2; a weak D match, TRBD1 (6 bases). From germline, CDR1 is SEHNR and CDR2 FQNEAQ (reference sequence). Trimming removed 1 base at V and 6 bases at J, with 15 bases between. The CDR3 is made up of 15 amino acids. CDR3 DNA sequence: TGTGCCAGCAGCTTAGACCCACGGTCAGGGGATGGCTACACCTTC. Its protein product is CASSLDPRSGDGYTF.

This clone occurred once. The V and J genes are TRBV6-4 and TRBJ1-4; D gene unclear. V lost 2 bases to trimming and J lost 7 bases, with 5 bases between them. The CDR3 consists of 12 residues. The V gene's germline CDR1 is MRHNA and CDR2 SNTAGT. This CDR3 is CASSDGGEKLFF. In DNA form, the CDR3 reads TGTGCCAGCAGTGACGGTGGTGAAAAACTGTTTTTT.

The chain links TRBV27 to TRBJ2-5, with D perhaps TRBD2 (6 bases). The CDR3 length is 13 residues. The germline V gene encodes CDR1 MNHEY and CDR2 SMNVEV (reference sequence). V lost 6 bases and J 11 bases, leaving 19 bases between the germline ends. This CDR3 is CASSPGPPREQYF. CDR3 nucleotides: TGTGCCAGCAGCCCGGGACCTCCCCGGGAGCAGTACTTC.

The rearrangement joins TRBV6-5 to TRBJ1-2; TRBD1 agrees at 7 bases. With 0 bases clipped from V and 3 bases from J, the junction kept 4 bases outside the gene matches. This CDR3 is built from 15 residues. CDR1 is MNHEY and CDR2 is SVGAGI in the germline V gene. Here the CDR3 reads CASSYSRTGYYGYTF. The CDR3 DNA reads as TGTGCCAGCAGTTACTCAAGGACAGGTTACTATGGCTACACCTTC.

The chain couples TRBV13 to TRBJ2-5; no clear D. The better agreement between TRBJ2-7 and the DNA end casts doubt on the J call. The germline V gene has CDR1 PRHDT and CDR2 FYEKMQ (reference sequence). CDR3 length: 11 amino acids. CDR3 residues: CASSSKYEQYF. DNA of the CDR3: TGTGCCAGCAGCTCTAAGTACGAGCAGTACTTC.

For this clone: The junction and the germline gene differ at one end; a read error may be behind it. The CDR3 reads CASSLGTGNPEAFF. CDR3 DNA: TGTGCCAGCAGTCTTGGGACAGGGAACCCTGAAGCTTTCTTT. V and J are TRBV27 and TRBJ1-1; TRBD1 matches 9 bases. The germline CDR1 and CDR2 sequences are MNHEY and SMNVEV (reference sequence). The CDR3 is made up of 14 amino acids.

The rearrangement joins TRBV6-1 to TRBJ1-1; 9 positions match TRBD1. V dropped 2 bases and J dropped 7; count of bases not matched to a gene: 14. CDR1 and CDR2 (germline): MNHNS, SASEGT. The CDR3 loop spans 17 amino acids. The CDR3 DNA reads TGTGCCAGCAGTGAACCCCCGCGGACAGGGGTAACGGGTGAAGCTTTCTTT. This encodes CASSEPPRTGVTGEAFF.

This chain links TRBV28 with TRBJ2-3; D is perhaps TRBD2 (6 bases). The germline V gene encodes CDR1 MDHEN and CDR2 SYDVKM. V was pared by 2 bases and J by 1 base, with 10 bases between. The CDR3 has 15 residues. The CDR3, as DNA: TGTGCCAGCAGTTTAATTCCGGGGGGCACAGATACGCAGTATTTT. Translation: CASSLIPGGTDTQYF.

Comments on this clone: The identical CDR3 is also encoded by other nucleotide sequences in the sample. The chain links TRBV27 to TRBJ2-7, with D unresolved. CDR3 length: 14 amino acids. The germline V gene has CDR1 MNHEY and CDR2 SMNVEV (reference sequence). V lost 6 bases to trimming and J lost 5 bases, with 17 bases between them. In DNA form, the CDR3 reads TGTGCCAGCAGCTCGGACCGCCGTCTCAACGAGCAGTACTTC. This encodes CASSSDRRLNEQYF.

The V and J genes are TRBV4-1 and TRBJ1-2; possibly TRBD1 for D (5 bases). Trimming cost V 1 base and J 5 bases, with 20 bases left between them. The CDR3 length is 17 residues. Germline CDR1 and CDR2: MGHRA and YSYEKL. CDR3 region: CASSQVRMGVSIYGYTF. CDR3 nucleotides: TGCGCCAGCAGCCAAGTTCGAATGGGGGTTTCGATTTATGGCTACACCTTC.

The rearrangement joins TRBV29-1 to TRBJ2-2, with a possible D match to TRBD1 (5 bases). The germline gives CDR1 SQVTM, CDR2 ANQGSEA. The CDR3 covers 13 residues. Trimming removed 2 bases at V and 4 bases at J, with 8 bases between. The CDR3 spells CSVETTVTGELFF. The CDR3 coding sequence is TGCAGCGTTGAAACGACAGTCACCGGGGAGCTGTTTTTT.

This chain uses TRBV4-1 with TRBJ2-1, with D tentatively TRBD2 (5 bases). The germline V gene has CDR1 MGHRA and CDR2 YSYEKL. Trimming left V 2 bases short and J 5 bases short, with 22 bases between. The CDR3 is 18 amino acids. CDR3 sequence (DNA): TGCGCCAGCAGCCAAATGCCTATCGCCCCGAGGGCTCACAATGAGCAGTTCTTC. Translated: CASSQMPIAPRAHNEQFF.

The chain couples TRBV2 to TRBJ1-5; D uncertain. This CDR3 has 16 amino acids. Trimming shortened V by 2 bases and J by 3 bases, and 14 bases separated the two germline ends. Germline CDR1 SNHLY, CDR2 FYNNEI. CDR3 loop: CASSERVAALNQPQHF. DNA of the CDR3: TGTGCCAGCAGTGAAAGGGTGGCGGCCCTCAATCAGCCCCAGCATTTT.

This clone was detected only once. This rearrangement joins TRBV29-1 to TRBJ2-1, with 8 bases that match TRBD1. There are 14 residues in the CDR3. The V and J ends lost 5 bases and 0 bases, in that order; junction bases with no gene match: 3. Per germline, CDR1 SQVTM and CDR2 ANQGSEA. CDR3 coding DNA: TGCAGCGTTCAAGGGACAGGCTCCTACAATGAGCAGTTCTTC. This translates into CSVQGTGSYNEQFF.

The chain has TRBV6-1 and TRBJ2-7, with D perhaps matching TRBD2 (7 bases). The CDR3 is made up of 16 amino acids. Germline V gives CDR1 MNHNS, CDR2 SASEGT. Trimming took 6 bases from V and 4 from J, leaving 22 bases between them. The CDR3, as DNA: TGTGCCAGCAGAGAAATCGGGGGGACACTGAAATACGAGCAGTACTTC. It is translated as CASREIGGTLKYEQYF.

The rearrangement links TRBV4-3 to TRBJ1-1; no reliable D call. Germline V gene sequence: CDR1 LGHNA, CDR2 YSLEER. V was shortened by 0 bases and J by 0 bases, with 11 bases between the two germline ends. The CDR3 has 16 residues. The CDR3 DNA reads as TGCGCCAGCAGCCAAGATCAAGACTTGCTGAACACTGAAGCTTTCTTT. Protein sequence: CASSQDQDLLNTEAFF.

This chain connects TRBV9 to TRBJ2-2, with D possibly TRBD2 on 6 matching bases. V lost 6 bases to trimming and J lost 6 bases, with 18 bases between them. This CDR3 spans 15 amino acids. Germline V lookup: CDR1 SGDLS, CDR2 YYNGEE. For the CDR3, the DNA is TGTGCCAGCAACTCCGGGACTTCTTCGGCCGGGGAGCTGTTTTTT. Its protein is CASNSGTSSAGELFF.

V and J are TRBV7-6 and TRBJ1-2; TRBD1 matches 7 bases. V was pared by 4 bases and J by 7 bases, with 12 bases of the junction left unmatched. Germline V CDR1 and CDR2: SGHVS, FNYEAQ. This CDR3 spans 15 amino acids. The chain's CDR3 is CASSSADTGEGGYTF. For the CDR3, the DNA is TGTGCCAGCAGCTCCGCGGACACAGGGGAAGGTGGCTACACCTTC.

A single count supports this clone. This rearrangement joins TRBV27 to TRBJ2-3; 9 nucleotides agree with TRBD2. CDR3 length equals 15 residues. The germline V gene has CDR1 MNHEY and CDR2 SMNVEV (reference sequence). The junction had 9 bases not matched to a gene; V was cut back by 7 bases and J by 4 bases. CDR3: CASIPLAGPPDTQYF. CDR3 nucleotide sequence: TGTGCCAGCATTCCCCTAGCGGGGCCTCCAGATACGCAGTATTTT.

This chain connects TRBV11-3 to TRBJ1-1, with a weak D call TRBD1 (5 bases). The CDR3 length is 16 residues. The V end lost 1 base, the J end lost 4 bases, and 16 bases lay between the germline ends. Germline-derived CDR1 and CDR2 are SGHNT and YENEEA. CDR3: CASSLGLGVGRTEAFF. CDR3 DNA sequence: TGTGCCAGCAGCTTAGGGTTGGGGGTGGGCCGCACTGAAGCTTTCTTT. The full variable domain, with the rest looked up from reference TRBV11-3 and TRBJ1-1, is EAGVVQSPRYKIIEKKQPVAFWCNPISGHNTLYWYLQNLGQGPELLIRYENEEAVDDSQLPKDRFSAERLKGVDSTLKIQPAELGDSAVYLCASSLGLGVGRTEAFFGQGTRLTVV.

A remark on this clone: One end of the junction does not line up with germline, which may come from a read error. The chain's CDR3 is CASSDFYRSGNTIYF. For the CDR3, the DNA is TGTGCCAGCAGTGACTTTTACAGATCTGGAAACACCATATATTTT. The genes are TRBV10-3 and TRBJ1-3; D is ambiguous. Germline-derived CDR1 and CDR2 are ENHRY and SYGVKD. This CDR3 comprises 15 residues.

This chain links TRBV29-1 with TRBJ2-7; 9 bases line up with TRBD2. Germline assignment: CDR1 SQVTM and CDR2 ANQGSEA. With V trimmed by 3 bases and J by 2 bases, 5 bases remained unmatched. CDR3 length: 14 residues. The CDR3 reads CSVEQRGATYEQYF. CDR3 DNA sequence: TGCAGCGTTGAGCAGCGGGGGGCCACCTACGAGCAGTACTTC.

The chain has TRBV7-9 and TRBJ2-7, with 8 bases fitting TRBD2. The CDR3 spans 12 residues. Germline CDR1 reads SEHNR; CDR2 reads FQNEAQ (reference sequence). V trimming: 5 bases; J trimming: 5 bases; junction bases outside the gene matches: 2. CDR3 amino acids: CASSRGGNEQYF. CDR3 sequence (DNA): TGTGCCAGCAGCCGGGGGGGGAACGAGCAGTACTTC.

The chain has TRBV2 and TRBJ1-2; 7 positions match TRBD1. Trimming cost V 6 bases and J 6 bases; bases outside gene matches: 4. Germline V lookup: CDR1 SNHLY, CDR2 FYNNEI. This CDR3 has 12 amino acids. The CDR3 nucleotides read TGTGCCAGCAGGCTGACAGGGAATGGCTACACCTTC. This codes for CASRLTGNGYTF.

By sample share, this clone is medium-sized. Here the CDR3 reads CASSPGPNYEQYF. In DNA, the CDR3 is TGTGCCAGCAGCCCGGGACCAAACTACGAGCAGTACTTC. The chain recombines TRBV7-9 with TRBJ2-7; D possibly uses TRBD1 or TRBD2 (5 bases each). V was pared by 5 bases and J by 3 bases, with 11 bases between. The CDR3 covers 13 residues. Germline V gives CDR1 SEHNR, CDR2 FQNEAQ (reference sequence).